What follows is one TCR beta chain and its context. Its cognate antigen is unknown. This sample stems from a study of graft-versus-host responses after intestinal transplantation. Study in general: Anti-thymocyte globulin induction was given to all recipients, followed by tacrolimus and steroids for 2 to 3 years.

Profiled with immunoSEQ multiplex PCR; TCRdb holds only in-frame clones, not every one. The table has around 100,000 clones, just over 90% seen once. Sequencing was performed on unstimulated CD4+ T cells sorted from spleen or lymph node cells, taken before transplant. This sequence was found in a human donor who was the organ donor for an intestinal transplant.

CDR3 residues: CASSLLDRRDGIAKNIQYF. The CDR3 bases are TGTGCCAGCAGCTTGCTAGACAGGAGGGATGGTATTGCCAAAAACATTCAGTACTTC. The chain uses TRBV5-6 and TRBJ2-4; D is possibly TRBD1 or TRBD2 (6 bases each). Trimming removed 1 base at V and 1 base at J, with 21 bases between. The CDR3 has 19 residues. Germline CDR1 and CDR2: SGHDT and YYEEEE.